Listed below are T cell receptor beta chains from one sample, sequenced in a study of CD8 T cells in ankylosing spondylitis. MiXCR, applied by TCRdb to the 5' RACE reads, yields one record per CDR3 protein. The sample lists around 150,000 distinct CDR3 sequences, around 20% occurring once. The sequenced sample was blood, either unsorted or a sorted T cell fraction (not recorded which). Receptors were obtained from a male donor with ankylosing spondylitis or in good health (not recorded which). Each CDR3 is given with its conserved first and last residue. D genes are given only for firm matches. Not all rows give a size; the values are once, few, many and, for expanded clones, a class.

TRBJ2-1,TRBD2,TRBV12-5,few,TGTGCTAGTGGTTTGGGACTAGCGGGATATGAGCAGTTCTTC,CASGLGLAGYEQFF
TRBJ1-6,NA,TRBV12-3/TRBV12-4,NA,TGTGCCAGTTCGACAGCCAATAATTCACCCCTCCACTTT,CASSTANNSPLHF
TRBJ2-1,TRBD2,TRBV20-1,many,TGCAGTGCCCCGACTAGCGGGATAAACAATGAGCAGTTCTTC,CSAPTSGINNEQFF
TRBJ1-1,NA,TRBV20-1,NA,TGCAGTGCTAGAGATGGGACCAGCTGGGCGAACACTGAAGCTTTCTTT,CSARDGTSWANTEAFF
TRBJ2-5,TRBD2,TRBV5-1,NA,TGCGCCAGCAGCTTGGAACCGCCCGGACTAGCGGGAGGGGAAGAGACCCAGTACTTC,CASSLEPPGLAGGEETQYF
TRBJ2-2,TRBD2,TRBV7-2,many,TGTGCCAGCAGCCCCAGCTCGAGCGGGAGGGGAACCGGGGAGCTGTTTTTT,CASSPSSSGRGTGELFF
TRBJ2-7,NA,TRBV5-1,many,TGCGCCAGCAGTTTGGATCGTTTGGTCCCCTACGAGCAGTACTTC,CASSLDRLVPYEQYF
TRBJ2-4,TRBD2,TRBV3-1,NA,TGTGCCAGCAGCAATCCCCTTGAGGCTAGCGGGAGGGTGGGAAACATTCAGTACTTC,CASSNPLEASGRVGNIQYF
TRBJ2-1,TRBD2,TRBV7-9,many,TGTGCCAGCAGCTCAACCCTCGGGACTAGCGGGAACGATGAGCAGTTCTTC,CASSSTLGTSGNDEQFF
TRBJ2-7,TRBD2,TRBV2,few,TGTGCCAGTAGACTAGCGGGAGTGTCCTACGAGCAGTACTTC,CASRLAGVSYEQYF
TRBJ2-3,TRBD2,TRBV24-1,NA,TGTGCCACCGGGGAGGGCAGGGTGAGCACAGATACGCAGTATTTT,CATGEGRVSTDTQYF
TRBJ1-2,NA,TRBV28,NA,TGTGCCGGCCGCGGGTCCGACTATGGCTACACCTTC,CAGRGSDYGYTF
TRBJ1-3,NA,TRBV5-1,NA,TGCGCCAGCAGTCTCGACCTAAACTCTGGAAACACCATATATTTT,CASSLDLNSGNTIYF
TRBJ2-1,TRBD2,TRBV5-1,many,TGCGCCAGCAGCTTGGTCGCGGGAGCGTCCTACAATGAGCAGTTCTTC,CASSLVAGASYNEQFF
TRBJ2-1,NA,TRBV29-1,many,TGCAGCGTTGACGGGAGCTCCTACAATGAGCAGTTCTTC,CSVDGSSYNEQFF
TRBJ1-5,NA,TRBV28,few,TGTGCCAGCAGACCAGGGCTTTCGCCCCAGCATTTT,CASRPGLSPQHF
TRBJ1-4,NA,TRBV7-2,many,TGTGCCAGCAGCCTAAAAGGGGGGGGTCGTGAAAAACTGTTTTTT,CASSLKGGGREKLFF
TRBJ1-6,NA,TRBV7-9,few,TGTGCCAGCAGCTTAATGGATTCACCCCTCCACTTT,CASSLMDSPLHF
TRBJ2-3,NA,TRBV6-2/TRBV6-3,few,TGTGCCAGCACCCAACCGGGGGATACGCAGTATTTT,CASTQPGDTQYF
TRBJ1-1,NA,TRBV12-2,NA,TGTGCAAGTCGCTTAGGACAGGGACACACTGAAGCTTTCTTT,CASRLGQGHTEAFF
TRBJ2-1,NA,TRBV5-1,many,TGCGCCAGCAGCCGTGGACACAATGAGCAGTTCTTC,CASSRGHNEQFF
TRBJ2-2,NA,TRBV12-3/TRBV12-4,few,TGTGCCATGAAAGGGGCGAACACCGGGGAGCTGTTTTTT,CAMKGANTGELFF
TRBJ1-1,NA,TRBV5-1,NA,TGCGCCAGCAGCTTGGGGGGCGCAGGGATTGAAGCTTTCTTT,CASSLGGAGIEAFF
TRBJ1-2,TRBD1,TRBV5-1,NA,TGCGCCAGCAGCCCATGGACAGGGCCGGGCGGCTACACCTTC,CASSPWTGPGGYTF
TRBJ2-3,NA,TRBV5-1,many,TGCGCCAGCAGCCGAACCTTGGCGAACCCGGCCTCGGATACGCAGTATTTT,CASSRTLANPASDTQYF
TRBJ1-2,NA,TRBV12-3/TRBV12-4,NA,TGTGCCAGCAGCCCAGGGGTCCTTGGCTATGGCTACACCTTC,CASSPGVLGYGYTF
TRBJ1-2,TRBD1,TRBV28,few,TGTGCCAGCAGTCAGACAGGGGATGGGGGCTACACCTTC,CASSQTGDGGYTF
TRBJ2-7,NA,TRBV28,NA,TGTGCCAGTTCTATCAGGGAAACCTCTTCCTACGAGCAGTACTTC,CASSIRETSSYEQYF
TRBJ2-7,NA,TRBV29-1,NA,TGCAGCGTTGCGGTCCGGCCAAGCTACGAGCAGTACTTC,CSVAVRPSYEQYF
TRBJ2-5,TRBD1,TRBV20-1,few,TGCAGTGCTAATATACAGGGGCGGGAGACCCAGTACTTC,CSANIQGRETQYF
TRBJ2-7,NA,TRBV12-3/TRBV12-4,many,TGTGCCAGTAGCTCGCTACTTCTAGGCGAGCAGTACTTC,CASSSLLLGEQYF
TRBJ2-7,TRBD2,TRBV28,many,TGTGCCAGCAGTCCCGGGAGGTTTGAGCAGTACTTC,CASSPGRFEQYF
TRBJ2-5,TRBD2,TRBV20-1,NA,TGCAGTGCTGGAACTAGCGGGATACCCGAGACCCAGTACTTC,CSAGTSGIPETQYF
TRBJ2-7,NA,TRBV20-1,once,TGCAGTGCTAGTATAGGGAACGAGCAGTACTTC,CSASIGNEQYF
TRBJ2-5,NA,TRBV29-1,many,TGCAGCGTTGAGTGGGAGGTTCAAGAGACCCAGTACTTC,CSVEWEVQETQYF
TRBJ2-7,NA,TRBV28,many,TGTGCCAGCAGCCGCGGACTTCCCTTTGAGCAGTACTTC,CASSRGLPFEQYF
TRBJ2-7,TRBD1,TRBV19,NA,TGTGCCAGTAGCCACAGGGGGCGCCTCTACGAGCAGTACTTC,CASSHRGRLYEQYF
TRBJ1-2,NA,TRBV20-1,many,TGCAGTGCTAGTCGGAGGGGCATGGCTAGTGGTGGCTACACCTTC,CSASRRGMASGGYTF
TRBJ2-1,TRBD2,TRBV20-1,NA,TGCAGTGCTAGAGGGACTAGCGGGAGTTGGGGTGAGCAGTTCTTC,CSARGTSGSWGEQFF
TRBJ2-7,NA,TRBV7-2,NA,TGTGCCAGCAGCTTAGGCCCCTCTAGAGACGAGCAGTACTTC,CASSLGPSRDEQYF
TRBJ2-7,TRBD1,TRBV7-8,NA,TGTGCCAGCAGCTACGACCGGGACAGGGGTTCCTACGAGCAGTACTTC,CASSYDRDRGSYEQYF
TRBJ1-1,TRBD1,TRBV19,many,TGTGCCAGTAGTACACAGGGGGCGAACACTGAAGCTTTCTTT,CASSTQGANTEAFF
TRBJ1-2,TRBD1,TRBV7-3,many,TGTGCCAGCAGCTTTACCGGGACAGGGATCTATGGCTACACCTTC,CASSFTGTGIYGYTF
TRBJ2-7,TRBD2,TRBV3-1,NA,TGTGCCAGCAGCCATCCGGGACTAGCGGGAGACGAGCAGTACTTC,CASSHPGLAGDEQYF
TRBJ2-2,TRBD2,TRBV5-1,NA,TGCGCCAGCAGCTTTCCGCGGGAGCCGAACACCGGGGAGCTGTTTTTT,CASSFPREPNTGELFF
TRBJ1-4,NA,TRBV6-1,many,TGTGCCAGCAGCCGAACGTTTCAGGGCAGGGAAAAACTGTTTTTT,CASSRTFQGREKLFF
TRBJ2-5,TRBD2,TRBV20-1,many,TGCAGTGCTAGCCCACCACTAGCGGGAGTTGAGACCCAGTACTTC,CSASPPLAGVETQYF
TRBJ2-7,NA,TRBV29-1,many,TGCAGCGTTGAATCAGGGGCAGGCCGGCAGTACTTC,CSVESGAGRQYF
TRBJ2-5,NA,TRBV5-1,NA,TGCGCCAGCAGCTTGTCGGGGATAGAGACCCAGTACTTC,CASSLSGIETQYF
TRBJ1-1,NA,TRBV3-1,NA,TGTGCCAGCAGGTCTTATAGGGACGGTGAAGCTTTCTTT,CASRSYRDGEAFF
TRBJ2-3,NA,TRBV11-2,few,TGTGCCAGCAGCTTAGTGGTGGGGGTGCCCACAGATACGCAGTATTTT,CASSLVVGVPTDTQYF
TRBJ1-1,NA,TRBV6-5,few,TGTGCCAGCAGGGAAGGGGTGAACACTGAAGCTTTCTTT,CASREGVNTEAFF
TRBJ1-2,NA,TRBV12-3/TRBV12-4,many,TGTGCCAGCAACCCGGGACGGGGCTATGGCTACACCTTC,CASNPGRGYGYTF
TRBJ1-2,NA,TRBV5-1,many,TGCGCCAGCAGCCTGTCTGCAGGAGGCGCCGGGAGCTATGGCTACACCTTC,CASSLSAGGAGSYGYTF
TRBJ2-3,TRBD2,TRBV29-1,NA,TGCAGCGTACACCCCCACGGGAGGGCTAGCACAGATACGCAGTATTTT,CSVHPHGRASTDTQYF